Each of the 23 T cell receptor beta chains below was sequenced from the same sample in a study of glioma-infiltrating T cells after dendritic cell vaccination. This sample's time point: after dendritic cell vaccination, including at tumor progression/relapse. This table comes from immunoSEQ multiplex PCR, and its TCRdb copy is limited to in-frame clones, with some not included. The data hold 65,000 or so clones, with 86% observed a single time. The sample here was blood, taken after dendritic cell vaccination. The receptors shown here come from a human donor with glioblastoma.

This clone was counted only a few times. This sequence joins TRBV6-5 and TRBJ1-2; the D is unclear. From germline, CDR1 is MNHEY and CDR2 SVGAGI. The CDR3 sequence is 15 residues long. Trimming shortened V by 7 bases and J by 0 bases, and 15 bases separated the two germline ends. CDR3 nucleotide sequence: TGTGCCAGCACTACGCCCTCCTCCACTAACTATGGCTACACCTTC. Translated: CASTTPSSTNYGYTF.

The CDR3 spells CASSDQDRGLTDTQYF. In nucleotides, the CDR3 is TGTGCCAGCAGTGACCAGGACAGGGGCCTCACAGATACGCAGTATTTT. The rearrangement links TRBV25-1 to TRBJ2-3, with 9 bases fitting TRBD1. CDR1 and CDR2 (germline): MGHDK, SYGVNS. The CDR3 covers 16 residues. The V gene end was trimmed by 3 bases and the J gene end by 2 bases; junction bases not matched to a gene: 6.

This clone has a single count. V gene TRBV7-2 combines with J gene TRBJ2-7, with D maybe TRBD1 (6 bases). With 4 bases removed from V and 2 bases from J, the gap between germline ends came to 15 bases. CDR1 and CDR2 from the germline V gene are SGHTA and FQGNSA. The length of the CDR3 is 15 residues. The CDR3 bases are TGTGCCAGCAGCTCAAGTGGGACACCACCCTACGAGCAGTACTTC. This encodes CASSSSGTPPYEQYF.

This chain links TRBV5-1 with TRBJ2-1; D not certain. In germline, CDR1 is SGHRS, CDR2 YFSETQ. The V end lost 0 bases, the J end lost 2 bases, and 6 bases lay between the germline ends. This CDR3 has 14 residues. In nucleotides, the CDR3 is TGCGCCAGCAGCTTGGTGGAGCCCTACAATGAGCAGTTCTTC. This gives the protein CASSLVEPYNEQFF.

The chain uses TRBV11-2 and TRBJ1-1, with 7 bases lining up with TRBD1. The CDR3 extends over 15 amino acids. Trimming at V came to 6 bases and at J to 0 bases, leaving 7 bases not matched to a gene. Germline lookup yields CDR1 SGHAT and CDR2 FQNNGV. This CDR3 reads CASRSPGQLNTEAFF. The CDR3 DNA reads TGTGCCAGCAGATCGCCGGGACAGTTGAACACTGAAGCTTTCTTT.

CDR3 nucleotide sequence: TGTGCCAGCAGCTCAAACTACGAGCAGTACTTC. It codes for CASSSNYEQYF. The chain recombines TRBV7-3 with TRBJ2-7; no definite D call. CDR3 size: 11 residues. The V gene lost 4 bases and the J gene lost 3 bases, with 4 bases spanning the gap. Looked up from germline, CDR1 is SGHTA and CDR2 is FQGTGA.

The rearrangement joins TRBV11-3 to TRBJ2-1, with a weak D call TRBD1 (7 bases). The CDR3 spans 16 residues. The V gene lost 4 bases and the J gene lost 1 base, with 14 bases spanning the gap. Germline CDR1 and CDR2: SGHNT and YENEEA. The CDR3 DNA sequence: TGTGCCAGCAGCTCCAGGAGGGGGCCGTCCTACAATGAGCAGTTCTTC. It codes for CASSSRRGPSYNEQFF. The variable domain in full, with the rest retrieved from reference TRBV11-3 and TRBJ2-1, is EAGVVQSPRYKIIEKKQPVAFWCNPISGHNTLYWYLQNLGQGPELLIRYENEEAVDDSQLPKDRFSAERLKGVDSTLKIQPAELGDSAVYLCASSSRRGPSYNEQFFGPGTRLTVL.

This clone was counted a single time. V is TRBV30 and J is TRBJ1-2; D is ambiguous. Trimming cost V 1 base and J 1 base, with 19 bases left between them. The CDR3 loop spans 17 amino acids. The germline V gene has CDR1 GTSNPN and CDR2 SVGIG (reference sequence). The CDR3 is CAWSGKRGLRYNYGYTF. The CDR3 nucleotides are TGTGCCTGGAGTGGCAAACGAGGTCTGCGATATAACTATGGCTACACCTTC.

This clone was detected once. The J gene is TRBJ2-6, the V gene TRBV6-1; TRBD2 matches at 7 bases. Germline V gives CDR1 MNHNS, CDR2 SASEGT. The CDR3 has 17 amino acids. The J segment lost 0 bases and the V segment lost 4 bases, leaving 6 bases of the junction unmatched. The CDR3 DNA reads TGTGCCAGCAGTGGCTTGTCGGGGGGCTCTGGGGCCAACGTCCTGACTTTC. Translating gives CASSGLSGGSGANVLTF.

J is TRBJ2-1 and V is TRBV30; 7 nucleotides line up with TRBD2. CDR3 length: 14 amino acids. J was trimmed by 7 bases and V by 2 bases; bases with no gene match: 8. Germline V lookup: CDR1 GTSNPN, CDR2 SVGIG (reference sequence). The CDR3 nucleotides read TGTGCCTGGAGTAGGGCGGGAGTTGAGAATGAGCAGTTCTTC. This translates into CAWSRAGVENEQFF.

The rearrangement uses TRBV7-9 and TRBJ2-7; TRBD1 is a possible D gene (6 bases). The CDR3 is 12 residues long. V was cut by 5 bases and J by 5 bases, with 10 bases left in between. From germline, CDR1 is SEHNR and CDR2 FQNEAQ (reference sequence). CDR3 region: CASSPKGDEQYF. DNA for the CDR3: TGTGCCAGCAGCCCCAAGGGGGACGAGCAGTACTTC. The entire variable domain, with the rest obtained from reference TRBV7-9 and TRBJ2-7, is as follows: DTGVSQNPRHKITKRGQNVTFRCDPISEHNRLYWYRQTLGQGPEFLTYFQNEAQLEKSRLLSDRFSAERPKGSFSTLEIQRTEQGDSAMYLCASSPKGDEQYFGPGTRLTVT.

This clone was seen more than once but under ten times. J is TRBJ2-1 and V is TRBV30, with 11 bases that match TRBD1. Looked up from germline, CDR1 is GTSNPN and CDR2 is SVGIG (reference sequence). The CDR3 is made up of 14 amino acids. V lost 5 bases, J lost 4 bases, and 4 bases stayed unmatched. DNA of the CDR3: TGTGCCTGGGGCCGGGACAGGGGGTACAATGAGCAGTTCTTC. Translation: CAWGRDRGYNEQFF.

In its sample, this clone was seen a few times. The V and J genes are TRBV11-3 and TRBJ2-4, with D perhaps matching TRBD2 (7 bases). Trimming cost V 2 bases and J 3 bases, with 20 bases left between them. CDR3 length: 18 amino acids. Germline values: CDR1 SGHNT, CDR2 YENEEA. The DNA of the CDR3 is TGTGCCAGCAGCTTATCAGGGTGGGGGGGCCAAGTCAAAAACATTCAGTACTTC. As protein: CASSLSGWGGQVKNIQYF.

This sequence joins TRBV6-5 and TRBJ1-2; tentative D call: TRBD1 (6 bases). Trimming shortened V by 0 bases and J by 8 bases, and 13 bases separated the two germline ends. The CDR3 loop spans 14 amino acids. From germline, CDR1 is MNHEY and CDR2 SVGAGI. DNA of the CDR3: TGTGCCAGCAGTTACTCTCCCAGGGGCGGCGGCTACACCTTC. Protein: CASSYSPRGGGYTF.

CDR3 in amino acids: CASRAGGVGEQYF. The CDR3, as DNA: TGTGCCAGCAGGGCGGGCGGGGTAGGCGAGCAGTACTTC. The V gene is TRBV6-1, the J gene TRBJ2-7; tentatively, D is TRBD2 (6 bases). There are 13 residues in the CDR3. Trimming stripped 6 bases from V and 6 bases from J, with 15 bases between. Germline V lookup: CDR1 MNHNS, CDR2 SASEGT.

The CDR3: CASSLGQFNSNQPQHF. For the CDR3, the DNA is TGTGCCAGCAGCTTGGGACAGTTCAATAGCAATCAGCCCCAGCATTTT. V is TRBV5-6 and J is TRBJ1-5; TRBD1 might be the D (5 bases). Trimming took 0 bases from V and 0 from J, leaving 10 bases between them. CDR3 length: 16 amino acids. Germline lookup yields CDR1 SGHDT and CDR2 YYEEEE.

The rearrangement uses TRBV7-3 and TRBJ2-2, with D possibly TRBD1 on 5 matching bases. From germline, CDR1 is SGHTA and CDR2 FQGTGA. The CDR3 length is 14 residues. V lost 5 bases and J 6 bases, leaving 13 bases between the germline ends. The CDR3 DNA reads as TGTGCCAGCAGCCGTACAGGATCGGCCGGGGAGCTGTTTTTT. It codes for CASSRTGSAGELFF. Using reference TRBV7-3 and TRBJ2-2 for the parts outside the CDR3, the full variable domain is GAGVSQTPSNKVTEKGKYVELRCDPISGHTALYWYRQSLGQGPEFLIYFQGTGAADDSGLPNDRFFAVRPEGSVSTLKIQRTERGDSAVYLCASSRTGSAGELFFGEGSRLTVL.

The chain links TRBV30 to TRBJ2-5; 12 bases fit TRBD2. CDR3 size: 12 residues. Germline values: CDR1 GTSNPN, CDR2 SVGIG (reference sequence). The CDR3 nucleotides are TGTGGCCGGACTAGCGGGACGGGTGAGCAGTACTTC. It encodes CGRTSGTGEQYF.

The chain uses TRBV18 and TRBJ1-4; 9 nucleotides line up with TRBD1. V lost 4 bases and J lost 0; bases outside the gene matches: 3. The CDR3 has 16 residues. Germline values: CDR1 KGHSH, CDR2 LQKENI. This CDR3 is CASSRDRVATNEKLFF. CDR3 DNA sequence: TGTGCCAGCTCACGGGACAGGGTTGCAACTAATGAAAAACTGTTTTTT.

This clone showed up just a few times. V gene TRBV6-5 combines with J gene TRBJ1-2, with TRBD1 matching 9 bases. The CDR3 runs 15 residues. The V gene's germline CDR1 is MNHEY and CDR2 SVGAGI. V lost 3 bases and J lost 4; bases outside the gene matches: 6. DNA of the CDR3: TGTGCCAGCAGTTATAACCGACAGGGGGTCTATGGCTACACCTTC. The encoded protein is CASSYNRQGVYGYTF.

The chain combines TRBV5-1 with TRBJ1-2; 10 bases align to TRBD1. The CDR3 runs to 14 residues. The V segment lost 4 bases and the J segment 2 bases; nucleotides outside the gene matches: 2. CDR1 SGHRS and CDR2 YFSETQ come from the germline V gene. CDR3 sequence: CASSRDRGNYGYTF. Here the CDR3 DNA reads TGCGCCAGCAGCAGGGACAGGGGAAACTATGGCTACACCTTC.

V and J are TRBV19 and TRBJ1-2, with TRBD1 identical over 8 bases. V lost 4 bases to trimming and J lost 2 bases; unmatched junction nucleotides: 3. Germline values: CDR1 LNHDA, CDR2 SQIVND (reference sequence). This CDR3 is built from 14 residues. The CDR3 is CASSTRQGNYGYTF. The CDR3 nucleotides are TGTGCCAGTAGTACCCGACAGGGGAACTATGGCTACACCTTC.

The chain combines TRBV7-2 with TRBJ2-3, with D hard to call. The CDR3 length is 14 residues. The germline gives CDR1 SGHTA, CDR2 FQGNSA. The V and J ends lost 3 bases and 4 bases respectively, with 11 bases between them. The CDR3 loop is CASSFASGPDTQYF. The CDR3 nucleotides are TGTGCCAGCAGCTTCGCCAGTGGCCCAGATACGCAGTATTTT.